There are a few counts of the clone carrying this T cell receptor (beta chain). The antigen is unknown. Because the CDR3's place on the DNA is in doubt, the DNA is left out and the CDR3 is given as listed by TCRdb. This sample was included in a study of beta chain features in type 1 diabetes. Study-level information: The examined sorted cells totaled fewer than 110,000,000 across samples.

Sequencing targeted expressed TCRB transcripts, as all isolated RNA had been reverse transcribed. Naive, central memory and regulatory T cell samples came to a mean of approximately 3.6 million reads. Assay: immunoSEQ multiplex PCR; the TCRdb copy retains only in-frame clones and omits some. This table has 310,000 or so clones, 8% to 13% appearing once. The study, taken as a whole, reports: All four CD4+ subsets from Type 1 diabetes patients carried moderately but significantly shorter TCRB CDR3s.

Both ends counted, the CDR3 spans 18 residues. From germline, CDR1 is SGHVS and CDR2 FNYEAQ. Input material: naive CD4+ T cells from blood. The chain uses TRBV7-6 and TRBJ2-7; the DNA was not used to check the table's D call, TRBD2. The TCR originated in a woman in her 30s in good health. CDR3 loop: CASSFGSGHSGRAGEQYF.